The 30 T cell receptor beta chains below come from one sample, sequenced in a study of T cell responses to AZD1222 COVID-19 vaccine. The table came from immunoSEQ multiplex PCR; TCRdb's copy has only in-frame clones and leaves some out. The sample carries approximately 170,000 clones, under 95% recorded once. The source material was peripheral blood, sampled on day 0 of AZD1222 vaccination. Source of these receptors: an adult in good health.

This chain uses TRBV7-2 with TRBJ1-4; D call uncertain. CDR1 and CDR2 from the germline V gene are SGHTA and FQGNSA. The CDR3 length is 14 residues. Trimming removed 3 bases from V and 8 bases from J, with 13 bases in between. The CDR3 DNA sequence: TGTGCCAGCAGCTTGGTAGGGTCATACGAAAAACTGTTTTTT. It encodes CASSLVGSYEKLFF.

The chain recombines TRBV4-1 with TRBJ1-2; no definite D call. CDR1 is MGHRA, CDR2 YSYEKL, per germline. The CDR3 runs 14 residues. V was shortened by 0 bases and J by 4 bases, with 9 bases between the two germline ends. CDR3: CASSQDGRTYGYTF. The CDR3 DNA reads as TGCGCCAGCAGCCAAGATGGACGGACCTATGGCTACACCTTC.

To note about this clone: One junction end disagrees with the germline gene, perhaps due to a read error. The chain couples TRBV3-1 (or the pseudogene TRBV3-2) to TRBJ1-6; perhaps TRBD1 as D (6 bases). The CDR3 has 14 amino acids. Germline V lookup: CDR1 LGHDT, CDR2 YNNKEL (reference sequence). Written as DNA, the CDR3 is TGTGCCAACAGCCAAAACAGGGCGGATTCACCCCTCCACTTT. It encodes CANSQNRADSPLHF.

The chain employs TRBV7-8 and TRBJ2-7; TRBD1 matches 8 bases. Unmatched junction bases numbered 4, after V lost 5 bases and J lost 4 bases. The CDR3 is 13 residues long. Per germline, CDR1 SGHVS and CDR2 FQNEAQ. Here the CDR3 reads CASSRTGTYEQYF. The CDR3 bases are TGTGCCAGCAGCAGGACAGGGACATACGAGCAGTACTTC.

The chain couples TRBV10-3 to TRBJ2-1; 11 bases agree with TRBD2. The J segment lost 6 bases and the V segment lost 2 bases, leaving 6 bases of the junction unmatched. CDR3 length equals 16 residues. CDR1 and CDR2 from the germline V gene are ENHRY and SYGVKD. The CDR3 region is CAISETGLAGGNEQFF. DNA of the CDR3: TGTGCCATCAGTGAGACTGGGCTAGCGGGGGGCAATGAGCAGTTCTTC.

The chain employs TRBV28 and TRBJ1-5; TRBD1 aligns across 8 bases. CDR1 is MDHEN, CDR2 SYDVKM, per germline. The CDR3 has 18 residues. J lost 5 bases, V lost 5 bases, and 17 bases had no gene match. CDR3 region: CASSASGGLGSIDQPQHF. The DNA of the CDR3 is TGTGCCAGCAGTGCATCAGGGGGCTTAGGATCAATAGATCAGCCCCAGCATTTT.

This chain joins TRBV29-1 and TRBJ2-5; D is uncertain. Germline CDR1 is SQVTM and CDR2 is ANQGSEA. This CDR3 is 13 amino acids long. Between the trimmed V and J ends, which lost 0 bases and 1 base, there was a span of 6 bases. The CDR3 here is CSVEDVSQETQYF. In nucleotides, the CDR3 is TGCAGCGTTGAAGATGTCAGCCAAGAGACCCAGTACTTC.

This clone has just one count. CDR3 loop: CASSPPVPDNEQFF. In nucleotides, the CDR3 is TGTGCCAGCTCACCACCGGTCCCGGACAATGAGCAGTTCTTC. V gene TRBV18 combines with J gene TRBJ2-1, with D unresolved. Trimming took off 0 bases at V and 5 bases at J, with 8 bases between the two ends. The CDR3 runs to 14 residues. The germline V gene has CDR1 KGHSH and CDR2 LQKENI.

The chain employs TRBV7-9 and TRBJ1-1; TRBD1 agrees at 8 bases. J gave up 4 bases and V 4 bases, and 5 bases lay outside the gene matches. Germline V gene data show CDR1 as SEHNR and CDR2 as FQNEAQ (reference sequence). This CDR3 has 14 residues. The CDR3 here is CASSWDRTATEAFF. CDR3 bases: TGTGCCAGCAGCTGGGACAGGACGGCCACTGAAGCTTTCTTT.

This chain uses TRBV18 with TRBJ1-5; tentative D call: TRBD1 (5 bases). CDR1 is KGHSH and CDR2 is LQKENI in the germline V gene. Between the trimmed V and J ends, which lost 2 bases and 6 bases, there was a span of 11 bases. The CDR3 sequence is 14 residues long. This CDR3 is CASSPGAGGQPQHF. The CDR3 DNA reads TGTGCCAGCTCACCAGGGGCGGGGGGTCAGCCCCAGCATTTT.

The genes are TRBV9 and TRBJ2-1; D gene uncertain. This CDR3 has 14 residues. Between the trimmed V and J ends, which lost 0 bases and 7 bases, there was a span of 11 bases. Germline assignment: CDR1 SGDLS and CDR2 YYNGEE. CDR3 nucleotide sequence: TGTGCCAGCAGCGTAGAGGAATTCAATAATGAGCAGTTCTTC. This translates into CASSVEEFNNEQFF.

CDR3 sequence reads: CASSLEGASGIYTDTQYF. CDR3 sequence (DNA): TGCGCCAGCAGCTTGGAGGGGGCTAGCGGGATTTATACAGATACGCAGTATTTT. The V call is TRBV5-1, the J call TRBJ2-3; 9 bases agree with TRBD2. J lost 3 bases, V lost 0 bases, and 11 bases had no gene match. The CDR3 is made up of 18 amino acids. CDR1 and CDR2 from the germline V gene are SGHRS and YFSETQ.

V is TRBV15 and J is TRBJ1-5; D possibly corresponds to TRBD1 (6 bases). Germline lookup yields CDR1 LNHNV and CDR2 YYDKDF (reference sequence). V was trimmed by 3 bases and J by 1 base, leaving 16 bases between them. This CDR3 spans 17 amino acids. Written as DNA, the CDR3 is TGTGCCACCAGCAGGCGGGGCAGGGGTGGAAGCAATCAGCCCCAGCATTTT. Protein: CATSRRGRGGSNQPQHF.

V and J are TRBV7-9 and TRBJ2-3; D is uncertain. The CDR3 consists of 16 residues. Germline V lookup: CDR1 SEHNR, CDR2 FQNEAQ (reference sequence). V was cut by 1 base and J by 1 base, with 12 bases left in between. CDR3 in amino acids: CASSLGVGYRTDTQYF. CDR3 in DNA: TGTGCCAGCAGCTTAGGAGTGGGATATCGCACAGATACGCAGTATTTT.

This chain joins TRBV28 and TRBJ1-6; tentative D call: TRBD1 (5 bases). The CDR3 runs to 14 residues. From germline, CDR1 is MDHEN and CDR2 SYDVKM. The V end lost 5 bases, the J end lost 5 bases, and 10 bases lay between the germline ends. The DNA for the CDR3 is TGTGCCAGCAGTCTCCGGGGGGATAATTCACCCCTCCACTTT. Protein: CASSLRGDNSPLHF.

The chain recombines TRBV10-3 with TRBJ2-4, with 16 nucleotides matching TRBD2. Trimming removed 0 bases from V and 1 base from J; junction bases left unmatched: 6. CDR1 and CDR2 from the germline V gene are ENHRY and SYGVKD. This CDR3 is built from 20 residues. The CDR3 nucleotides are TGTGCCATCAGTGAGTCGGGACTAGCGGGAGGGCGGTCGGCCAAAAACATTCAGTACTTC. Amino acid sequence: CAISESGLAGGRSAKNIQYF.

The chain carries TRBV7-9 and TRBJ1-4, with 7 bases identical to TRBD1. With 1 base clipped from V and 5 bases from J, the junction kept 4 bases outside the gene matches. The CDR3 length is 15 residues. Germline CDR1 and CDR2: SEHNR and FQNEAQ (reference sequence). The CDR3 DNA reads TGTGCCAGCAGCTTAGGCGACAGGGTAAATGAAAAACTGTTTTTT. Translated: CASSLGDRVNEKLFF.

The CDR3 DNA follows: TGTGCCAGCCTGCTAGCGGGAGTTGGGAACGAGCAGTACTTC. This codes for CASLLAGVGNEQYF. This sequence joins TRBV2 and TRBJ2-7; the match to TRBD2 covers 10 bases. Germline V CDR1 and CDR2: SNHLY, FYNNEI. Losses at the gene ends were 8 bases for V and 5 bases for J; bases not matched to a gene: 9. The CDR3 runs to 14 residues. The variable domain in full, with the rest retrieved from reference TRBV2 and TRBJ2-7, is EPEVTQTPSHQVTQMGQEVILRCVPISNHLYFYWYRQILGQKVEFLVSFYNNEISEKSEIFDDQFSVERPDGSNFTLKIRSTKLEDSAMYFCASLLAGVGNEQYFGPGTRLTVT.

The CDR3 DNA is TGTGCCAGTTTTCAGCGGGGGAGGTACAATGAGCAGTTCTTC. Its translation is CASFQRGRYNEQFF. The rearrangement joins TRBV28 to TRBJ2-1; TRBD2 matches 8 bases. J gave up 4 bases and V 9 bases, and 8 bases lay outside the gene matches. The CDR3 contains 14 residues. The germline CDR1 and CDR2 sequences are MDHEN and SYDVKM.

This rearrangement joins TRBV3-1 (or the pseudogene TRBV3-2) to TRBJ2-7; no clear D. The length of the CDR3 is 14 residues. Between the trimmed V and J ends, which lost 4 bases and 6 bases, there was a span of 16 bases. Looked up from germline, CDR1 is LGHDT and CDR2 is YNNKEL (reference sequence). Written as DNA, the CDR3 is TGTGCCAGCAGCCCGGAGATCCCATCCAGCGAGCAGTACTTC. Protein: CASSPEIPSSEQYF.

The chain carries TRBV19 and TRBJ2-7, with D perhaps being TRBD1 or TRBD2 (5 bases each). The germline CDR1 and CDR2 sequences are LNHDA and SQIVND (reference sequence). This CDR3 is 13 amino acids long. V shed 5 bases and J shed 1 base, with 9 bases lying between them. Here the CDR3 reads CASSRDGSYEQYF. The CDR3 region has the DNA TGTGCCAGTAGTCGGGACGGGTCCTACGAGCAGTACTTC. Filled out from reference TRBV19 and TRBJ2-7, the complete variable domain reads DGGITQSPKYLFRKEGQNVTLSCEQNLNHDAMYWYRQDPGQGLRLIYYSQIVNDFQKGDIAEGYSVSREKKESFPLTVTSAQKNPTAFYLCASSRDGSYEQYFGPGTRLTVT.

The rearrangement links TRBV24-1 to TRBJ2-2; weak D call: TRBD1 (5 bases). Trimming took off 5 bases at V and 5 bases at J, with 17 bases between the two ends. Germline lookup yields CDR1 KGHDR and CDR2 SFDVKD. CDR3 length: 16 amino acids. CDR3 amino acids: CATSATGPIGTGELFF. The CDR3 nucleotides are TGTGCCACCAGTGCAACAGGACCAATCGGGACCGGGGAGCTGTTTTTT.

The V gene is TRBV5-6, the J gene TRBJ2-7; tentative D call: TRBD1 (5 bases). Germline values: CDR1 SGHDT, CDR2 YYEEEE. V was trimmed by 2 bases and J by 0 bases, leaving 15 bases between them. This CDR3 has 16 residues. The CDR3 coding sequence is TGTGCCAGCAGCTTTACAAGGGGCCAGAGCTCCTACGAGCAGTACTTC. It is translated as CASSFTRGQSSYEQYF. The full variable domain, in which reference TRBV5-6 and TRBJ2-7 provide the parts outside the CDR3, is DAGVTQSPTHLIKTRGQQVTLRCSPKSGHDTVSWYQQALGQGPQFIFQYYEEEERQRGNFPDRFSGHQFPNYSSELNVNALLLGDSALYLCASSFTRGQSSYEQYFGPGTRLTVT.

This clone was seen a handful of times. This chain links TRBV12-3 or TRBV12-4 with TRBJ2-1; the match to TRBD1 covers 11 bases. The CDR3 extends over 11 amino acids. Trimming removed 6 bases from V and 15 bases from J; junction bases left unmatched: 4. The CDR3 DNA is TGTGCCAGCAGCCGGACAGGGGGCCTGTTCTTC. The encoded protein is CASSRTGGLFF.

The chain has TRBV2 and TRBJ1-1; D ambiguous. V shed 6 bases and J shed 4 bases, with 12 bases lying between them. Looked up from germline, CDR1 is SNHLY and CDR2 is FYNNEI. The CDR3 runs to 13 residues. The CDR3 loop reads CASRAGFGTEAFF. CDR3 nucleotide sequence: TGTGCCAGCAGGGCAGGTTTCGGCACTGAAGCTTTCTTT. Full variable domain (missing parts from reference TRBV2 and TRBJ1-1): EPEVTQTPSHQVTQMGQEVILRCVPISNHLYFYWYRQILGQKVEFLVSFYNNEISEKSEIFDDQFSVERPDGSNFTLKIRSTKLEDSAMYFCASRAGFGTEAFFGQGTRLTVV.

This clone is a singleton in its sample. The J gene is TRBJ1-2, the V gene TRBV28; 10 bases agree with TRBD1. J lost 6 bases, V lost 2 bases, and 12 bases had no gene match. Germline assignment: CDR1 MDHEN and CDR2 SYDVKM. This CDR3 has 17 amino acids. Written as DNA, the CDR3 is TGTGCCAGCAGTTTAGTTCCGGGACAGGGGAAGGGGCATGGCTACACCTTC. It yields the protein CASSLVPGQGKGHGYTF.

The chain uses TRBV6-4 and TRBJ2-2; D ambiguous. Germline V gives CDR1 MRHNA, CDR2 SNTAGT. CDR3 length: 12 amino acids. This CDR3 reads CDKDGNTGELFF. CDR3 nucleotide sequence: TGTGACAAGGACGGGAACACCGGGGAGCTGTTTTTT.

The V call is TRBV5-4, the J call TRBJ2-5; 10 bases agree with TRBD2. CDR3 size: 16 residues. J was trimmed by 5 bases and V by 0 bases; bases with no gene match: 7. Germline CDR1 is SGHNT and CDR2 is YYREEE (reference sequence). CDR3: CASSLGLAGVGETQYF. CDR3 nucleotide sequence: TGTGCCAGCAGCTTGGGGCTAGCGGGAGTTGGCGAGACCCAGTACTTC.

V usage is TRBV7-9 and J usage is TRBJ2-1; either TRBD1 or TRBD2 may supply D (5 bases each). This CDR3 comprises 14 residues. The V end was cut by 5 bases, the J end by 1 base, with 9 bases between. CDR1 is SEHNR, CDR2 FQNEAQ, per germline (reference sequence). In DNA form, the CDR3 reads TGTGCCAGCAGCGGGGGTAGTTCCTACAATGAGCAGTTCTTC. Residues: CASSGGSSYNEQFF.

The chain employs TRBV12-3 or TRBV12-4 and TRBJ1-1; D is perhaps TRBD1 (5 bases). V dropped 5 bases and J dropped 4 bases, with 11 bases sitting between them. The CDR3 totals 13 residues. The CDR3 nucleotides are TGTGCCAGCAGTCGGGACTATATCACTGAAGCTTTCTTT. This encodes CASSRDYITEAFF.